The next 11 T cell receptor beta chains were all read from a single sample in a study of CD8 T cells in ankylosing spondylitis. TCRdb re-called the 5' RACE reads with MiXCR, one entry per CDR3 protein. Of about 160,000 distinct CDR3 sequences in the sample, just over 9.5% were seen once. The material sequenced was blood, either unsorted or a sorted T cell fraction (not recorded which). The receptors here all came from a female donor with ankylosing spondylitis or in good health (not recorded which).

This clonotype was seen a few times. The chain combines TRBV6-5 with TRBJ1-1; D unclear. Germline V lookup: CDR1 MNHEY, CDR2 SVGAGI. This CDR3 comprises 12 residues. V lost 7 bases and J lost 1, with 7 bases in between. This CDR3 is CASTNGNTEAFF. CDR3 sequence (DNA): TGTGCCAGCACGAATGGGAACACTGAAGCTTTCTTT.

This clonotype has just a few counts. V and J are TRBV6-2 or TRBV6-3 and TRBJ2-1; 9 bases fit TRBD2. The CDR3 has 15 residues. Germline V CDR1 and CDR2: MNHEY, SVGEGT. V shed 0 bases and J 8 bases; nucleotides not matched to a gene: 5. Here the CDR3 DNA reads TGTGCCAGCAGTTACTCCGCGGGAGGGCGGGATGAGCAGTTCTTC. As protein: CASSYSAGGRDEQFF.

This clonotype was seen a few times. The rearrangement links TRBV20-1 to TRBJ2-1; 8 bases fit TRBD2. V was pared by 6 bases and J by 8 bases, with 15 bases of the junction left unmatched. This CDR3 is 15 amino acids long. Germline CDR1 DFQATT, CDR2 SNEGSKA (reference sequence). The chain's CDR3 is CSALRLAPTPHEQFF. DNA of the CDR3: TGCAGTGCCCTGAGACTAGCGCCAACCCCCCATGAGCAGTTCTTC.

This clonotype was recorded at least ten times. CDR3: CASSVSTRLHGYTF. The CDR3 bases are TGTGCCAGCAGCGTATCAACGAGGCTGCACGGCTACACCTTC. The V call is TRBV9, the J call TRBJ1-2; D is ambiguous. The CDR3 contains 14 residues. Germline CDR1 SGDLS, CDR2 YYNGEE. The germline V and J ends were trimmed by 1 base and 8 bases, with 15 bases remaining between them.

This clonotype was seen a handful of times. The chain uses TRBV15 and TRBJ1-2; D may be TRBD1 (6 bases). Germline lookup yields CDR1 LNHNV and CDR2 YYDKDF (reference sequence). The V gene lost 3 bases and the J gene lost 1 base, with 15 bases spanning the gap. There are 16 residues in the CDR3. In DNA form, the CDR3 reads TGTGCCACCAGCAGTTGGGGGCAGGAGAATAACTATGGCTACACCTTC. It encodes CATSSWGQENNYGYTF.

The table lists this clonotype with a few counts. This sequence joins TRBV24-1 and TRBJ2-7, with 9 bases that match TRBD2. CDR1 is KGHDR and CDR2 is SFDVKD in the germline V gene. V was clipped by 7 bases and J by 1 base; unmatched bases: 7. The CDR3 spans 15 residues. The CDR3 here is CATRAGGGRSYEQYF. The CDR3 DNA reads as TGTGCCACCAGAGCGGGAGGCGGCCGGTCCTACGAGCAGTACTTC.

The chain is built from TRBV7-8 and TRBJ2-3; TRBD2 agrees at 8 bases. This CDR3 spans 16 amino acids. Germline trimming cut 9 bases from V and 5 bases from J; bases unmatched to any gene: 16. The germline V gene has CDR1 SGHVS and CDR2 FQNEAQ. CDR3 bases: TGTGCCAGTCAGCTGTTGGGGGGCGCGGGAGGAGATACGCAGTATTTT. Translated: CASQLLGGAGGDTQYF.

The chain couples TRBV27 to TRBJ1-1; D is uncertain. Per germline, CDR1 MNHEY and CDR2 SMNVEV (reference sequence). Between the trimmed V and J ends, which lost 0 bases and 4 bases, there was a span of 12 bases. This CDR3 comprises 15 residues. The CDR3, as DNA: TGTGCCAGCAGTTTATCGCGGAGTTCAGGCACTGAAGCTTTCTTT. This codes for CASSLSRSSGTEAFF.

This clonotype was detected only a few times. The chain uses TRBV24-1 and TRBJ2-3; 11 bases agree with TRBD2. Germline assignment: CDR1 KGHDR and CDR2 SFDVKD. This CDR3 comprises 18 residues. Trimming removed 4 bases from V and 1 base from J; junction bases left unmatched: 9. CDR3 sequence reads: CATSERILAGVGTDTQYF. Written as DNA, the CDR3 is TGTGCCACCAGTGAGCGTATACTAGCGGGAGTCGGCACAGATACGCAGTATTTT.

This clonotype occurred once. The J gene is TRBJ2-3, the V gene TRBV6-1; D gene uncertain. Between the trimmed V and J ends, which lost 6 bases and 3 bases, there was a span of 16 bases. The germline gives CDR1 MNHNS, CDR2 SASEGT. The CDR3 is 15 amino acids. CDR3 bases: TGTGCCAGCAGGGTGGGCTCTTCCCAAACAGATACGCAGTATTTT. Translation: CASRVGSSQTDTQYF.

This chain connects TRBV5-6 to TRBJ2-7; 7 bases are shared with TRBD1. This CDR3 contains 13 residues. Germline CDR1 and CDR2: SGHDT and YYEEEE. V gave up 4 bases and J gave up 4 bases; unmatched junction bases: 5. CDR3 protein: CASSPRGQYEQYF. For the CDR3, the DNA is TGTGCCAGCAGCCCACGGGGACAGTACGAGCAGTACTTC.